This T cell receptor (beta chain) was sequenced during a study of OX40 agonist ivuxolimab in advanced cancers. A few counts support this clone. The assay was immunoSEQ multiplex PCR, and TCRdb's table has in-frame clones only and misses some. The table includes 16,000 or so clones, 80% to 90% detected once. The CDR3 consists of 15 residues. V was pared by 0 bases and J by 0 bases, with 10 bases between. The germline gives CDR1 GTSNPN, CDR2 SVGIG (reference sequence). The origin of this receptor is an adult with an advanced solid tumor such as melanoma, head and neck, liver or kidney cancer. Sequences were derived from CD4+ or CD8+ T cells sorted from blood, sampled in a trial of the OX40 agonist ivuxolimab. The V and J genes are TRBV30 and TRBJ2-3; D possibly uses TRBD1 or TRBD2 (5 bases each). CDR3 in amino acids: CAWSVRGGSTDTQYF. Here the CDR3 DNA reads TGTGCCTGGAGTGTGAGGGGTGGGAGCACAGATACGCAGTATTTT.